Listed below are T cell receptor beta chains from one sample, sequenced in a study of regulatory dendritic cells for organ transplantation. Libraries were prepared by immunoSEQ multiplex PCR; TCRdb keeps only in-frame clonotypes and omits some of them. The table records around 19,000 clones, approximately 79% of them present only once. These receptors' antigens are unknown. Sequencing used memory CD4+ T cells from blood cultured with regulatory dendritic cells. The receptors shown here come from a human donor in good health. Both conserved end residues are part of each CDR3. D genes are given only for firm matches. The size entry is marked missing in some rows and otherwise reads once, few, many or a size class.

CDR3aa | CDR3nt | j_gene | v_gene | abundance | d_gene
CASSYSQETQYF | TGTGCCAGCAGCTACAGTCAAGAGACCCAGTACTTC | TRBJ2-5 | TRBV2 | . | .
CASSLPGNYGYTF | TGTGCCAGCAGCTTGCCGGGAAACTATGGCTACACCTTC | TRBJ1-2 | TRBV5-6 | . | .
CASSLGNRAVVEQYF | TGTGCCAGCAGCTTAGGAAATAGGGCTGTTGTAGAGCAGTACTTC | TRBJ2-7 | TRBV7-9 | . | .
CAWSVGWGYGYTF | TGTGCCTGGAGTGTAGGATGGGGGTATGGCTACACCTTC | TRBJ1-2 | TRBV30 | few | .
CAWRARLAGRYEQYF | TGTGCCTGGAGGGCCAGACTAGCGGGCAGATACGAGCAGTACTTC | TRBJ2-7 | TRBV30 | few | TRBD2
CASRTGGANYGYTF | TGTGCCAGCAGGACAGGGGGCGCTAACTATGGCTACACCTTC | TRBJ1-2 | TRBV28 | . | TRBD1
CASSRAGQEVSEQYF | TGTGCCAGCAGCAGAGCGGGACAGGAGGTCTCCGAGCAGTACTTC | TRBJ2-7 | TRBV11-2 | . | .
CASSPPSQRGGSTQYF | TGTGCCAGCTCACCACCGTCCCAGCGGGGGGGGAGTACGCAGTATTTT | TRBJ2-3 | TRBV18 | . | TRBD2
CASSRDRDNYGYTF | TGTGCCAGCAGTCGCGACCGGGACAACTATGGCTACACCTTC | TRBJ1-2 | TRBV28 | . | .
CASTSRGGGNYGYTF | TGTGCCAGCACCTCACGGGGGGGCGGAAACTATGGCTACACCTTC | TRBJ1-2 | TRBV7-2 | . | .
CASSGRQADLEAFF | TGTGCCAGCAGTGGGCGACAGGCGGACTTAGAAGCTTTCTTT | TRBJ1-1 | TRBV25-1 | . | .
CATGQGMDTDTQYF | TGTGCCACCGGACAGGGAATGGACACAGATACGCAGTATTTT | TRBJ2-3 | TRBV27 | . | TRBD1
CASSYYGTSDTDTQYF | TGTGCCAGCAGTTATTACGGGACTAGCGACACAGATACGCAGTATTTT | TRBJ2-3 | TRBV6-5 | once | TRBD2
CASSLMGIGETDTQYF | TGTGCCAGCAGCTTAATGGGGATAGGAGAAACAGATACGCAGTATTTT | TRBJ2-3 | TRBV11-3 | . | .
CASSQASGYGYTF | TGCGCCAGCAGCCAAGCGTCGGGGTATGGCTACACCTTC | TRBJ1-2 | TRBV4-3 | . | .
CASTPPSRGGEAFF | TGTGCCAGCACTCCCCCGAGTCGGGGAGGTGAAGCTTTCTTT | TRBJ1-1 | TRBV28 | few | .
CASSLDRYTQYF | TGTGCCAGCAGCTTAGACAGGTATACGCAGTATTTT | TRBJ2-3 | TRBV7-2 | . | .
CASSESLAGGYEQYF | TGTGCCAGCAGTGAATCACTAGCGGGCGGGTACGAGCAGTACTTC | TRBJ2-7 | TRBV6-4 | once | TRBD2
CATSRDQQPQHF | TGTGCCACCAGCAGAGATCAACAGCCCCAGCATTTT | TRBJ1-5 | TRBV15 | . | .
CAWRGYSNQPQHF | TGTGCCTGGAGGGGTTATAGCAATCAGCCCCAGCATTTT | TRBJ1-5 | TRBV30 | . | .
CSVEGYDYEQYF | TGCAGCGTTGAAGGCTACGACTACGAGCAGTACTTC | TRBJ2-7 | TRBV29-1 | . | .
CASSLGGAGANVLTF | TGTGCCAGCAGCTTAGGAGGGGCTGGGGCCAACGTCCTGACTTTC | TRBJ2-6 | TRBV7-3 | . | .
CSVGVEDQPQHF | TGCAGCGTTGGGGTGGAGGATCAGCCCCAGCATTTT | TRBJ1-5 | TRBV29-1 | few | .
CASSAEGQWEYEKLFF | TGTGCCAGCAGCGCCGAGGGACAGTGGGAATACGAAAAACTGTTTTTT | TRBJ1-4 | TRBV9 | . | TRBD1
CASSYRTGERTDTQYF | TGTGCCAGCAGCTACCGGACAGGGGAGAGAACAGATACGCAGTATTTT | TRBJ2-3 | TRBV13 | . | TRBD1
CASSRQNRYGYTF | TGTGCCAGCAGCCGACAGAATCGCTATGGCTACACCTTC | TRBJ1-2 | TRBV5-4 | few | .
CASSLVANYEQYF | TGTGCCAGCAGCTTAGTAGCGAACTACGAGCAGTACTTC | TRBJ2-7 | TRBV7-8 | . | .
CASSFDRQRGAEAFF | TGTGCCAGCAGCTTCGATCGGCAAAGAGGCGCGGAAGCTTTCTTT | TRBJ1-1 | TRBV13 | few | .
CASSTHRGRAEKLFF | TGTGCCAGCAGTACCCACAGGGGGCGGGCTGAAAAACTGTTTTTT | TRBJ1-4 | TRBV2 | . | TRBD1
CASTEIAGGVEQFF | TGTGCCAGCACTGAAATAGCGGGGGGGGTTGAGCAGTTCTTC | TRBJ2-1 | TRBV2 | . | TRBD2
CASSHRDRGNEQFF | TGTGCCAGCAGCCACCGGGACAGGGGTAATGAGCAGTTCTTC | TRBJ2-1 | TRBV5-4 | . | TRBD1
CASIGRSMNTEAFF | TGTGCCAGCATAGGGCGGAGCATGAACACTGAAGCTTTCTTT | TRBJ1-1 | TRBV6-4 | . | .
CASSSPHRYRGPEETQYF | TGTGCCAGCAGCTCACCCCACCGGTACAGGGGGCCTGAAGAGACCCAGTACTTC | TRBJ2-5 | TRBV7-6 | once | TRBD1
CASSLAGRGQGQPQHF | TGTGCCAGCAGCTTAGCAGGCAGGGGGCAAGGTCAGCCCCAGCATTTT | TRBJ1-5 | TRBV7-2 | . | TRBD1
CASSPQGEETQYF | TGTGCCAGCAGCCCACAGGGGGAAGAGACCCAGTACTTC | TRBJ2-5 | TRBV11-3 | . | TRBD1
CASSSSTGTGNTEAFF | TGTGCCAGCAGCTCATCGACCGGGACAGGGAACACTGAAGCTTTCTTT | TRBJ1-1 | TRBV7-9 | . | TRBD1
CASRDSNTEAFF | TGTGCCAGCAGAGACAGTAACACTGAAGCTTTCTTT | TRBJ1-1 | TRBV28 | few | .
CASSQGAYEQYF | TGTGCCAGTTCTCAGGGGGCATACGAGCAGTACTTC | TRBJ2-7 | TRBV7-9 | few | TRBD1
CASTIYTEAFF | TGTGCCAGCACTATTTACACTGAAGCTTTCTTT | TRBJ1-1 | TRBV6-1 | . | .
CASMRVGPSYEQYF | TGTGCCAGCATGCGAGTCGGACCTAGCTACGAGCAGTACTTC | TRBJ2-7 | TRBV28 | once | .
CASSPAATNQPQHF | TGTGCCAGCAGTCCGGCGGCGACGAATCAGCCCCAGCATTTT | TRBJ1-5 | TRBV6-4 | few | .
CASSLSYANNYGYTF | TGTGCCAGCAGCTTATCTTACGCCAATAACTATGGCTACACCTTC | TRBJ1-2 | TRBV11-1 | . | .
CASRVQGISYNEQFF | TGTGCCAGCAGAGTACAGGGTATTTCCTACAATGAGCAGTTCTTC | TRBJ2-1 | TRBV27 | . | .
CASSDGIQPQHF | TGTGCCAGCAGTGACGGGATTCAGCCCCAGCATTTT | TRBJ1-5 | TRBV6-5 | . | .
CASSYSRDNQDSYTF | TGTGCCAGCAGTTACTCTAGGGATAATCAAGATAGCTACACCTTC | TRBJ1-2 | TRBV6-5 | . | .
CASSRRTDNEQFF | TGTGCCAGCAGCCGAAGGACAGATAATGAGCAGTTCTTC | TRBJ2-1 | TRBV7-2 | . | .
CAISPTGPDNQPQHF | TGTGCCATCAGTCCGACAGGACCAGACAATCAGCCCCAGCATTTT | TRBJ1-5 | TRBV10-3 | . | .
CASSTGANVLTF | TGTGCCAGTAGTACTGGGGCCAACGTCCTGACTTTC | TRBJ2-6 | TRBV2 | . | .
CASSLSGRLYNEQFF | TGTGCCAGCAGCTTAAGCGGGAGGCTTTACAATGAGCAGTTCTTC | TRBJ2-1 | TRBV7-3 | . | TRBD2
CAWSVSRRVWNTEAFF | TGTGCCTGGAGTGTTTCTAGGCGGGTTTGGAACACTGAAGCTTTCTTT | TRBJ1-1 | TRBV30 | . | .
CASSELAGVSNEQFF | TGTGCCAGCAGCGAGCTAGCGGGAGTAAGCAATGAGCAGTTCTTC | TRBJ2-1 | TRBV6-4 | few | TRBD2
CASSQARTGAMNTEAFF | TGCGCCAGCAGCCAAGCAAGGACAGGGGCCATGAACACTGAAGCTTTCTTT | TRBJ1-1 | TRBV4-1 | . | TRBD1
CASVPSGGRSYEQYF | TGCGCCAGCGTACCGAGCGGGGGCCGTTCCTACGAGCAGTACTTC | TRBJ2-7 | TRBV10-2 | once | TRBD2